The T cell receptor beta chain described here comes from a study of blood T cell repertoires in COVID-19 (dated by TCRdb to 2020 to 2022). With respect to the entire study: Collaborator samples came from the United States, Italy and Spain and covered acute and convalescent phases of COVID-19. Where HLA class I and class II types were available, the types were taken from metadata supplied by the sample provider, not from assay-based typing. Samples were obtained from the ongoing ImmuneRACE study (first 160 participants) and from some 1,200 subjects provided by 6 global collaborators. The sample metadata nearly always contained a de-identified subject ID, COVID-19 status, age in years and sex. Deeply sampled blood TCRbeta repertoires from subjects exposed to, actively infected with, or recovered from COVID-19 were included in the dataset. A freely available public database, intended as a resource for researchers studying the immune response to SARS-CoV-2, is where the repertoires were released. The prospective study material was composed of cDNA or gDNA derived from T cells, B-cell-depleted T cells, or PBMCs.

Whole blood was collected in K2EDTA tubes by collaborating institutions according to the institutions' own protocols. For TCRbeta analysis, collaborator samples were shipped as frozen whole blood, as isolated PBMCs, or as DNA extracted from either sample type. The paper's findings and limits, for the study overall: Clinical and demographic metadata were provided uncurated, with the amount varying by source and participant.

TCRbeta CDR3 regions were amplified from genomic DNA using the immunoSEQ Assay, a bias-controlled multiplex PCR. From the authors' description of their analysis: Within the assay, amplification of reference gene primers was used to estimate how many nucleated cells each sample contained. To quantify the absolute abundance of each unique TCRbeta CDR3 rearrangement, sequence reads were collapsed and filtered. For each sample, productive Simpson clonality was calculated by taking the square root of Simpson's diversity index across productive rearrangements. This is the immuneACCESS table as TCRdb keeps it, with only in-frame sequences that have V and J called. A part of the clones is gone; compared with another copy, unresolved V genes explain less than half, and the rest is unexplained. The V and J calls and the clone size are those of that table, but D and trimming were determined from the DNA. Recorded for this sample are under 150,000 clones; more than 70% of them occurred a single time. Of the sample, 1.5% to 1.7% is held by the ten largest clones.

V loses 11 bases at its end and J loses 3 bases; junction bases beyond the gene matches: 11. The CDR3 spans 16 residues, from the cysteine through the phenylalanine. Of all the DNA, just the CDR3 is kept, 48 bases in frame from base 1. Taken from the germline V gene (reference sequence), the CDR1 and CDR2 loops are LGHDT and YNNKEL. Concerning this clone itself: It has no known antigen specificity. Base qualities are not at hand, and no much larger clone is one base apart.

The receptor was isolated from a human donor in a cohort sampled during active COVID-19. The chain was built from TRBV3-1 (or the pseudogene TRBV3-2) and TRBJ2-7; TRBD2 lines up with 15 middle nucleotides. Sequenced: peripheral blood. For the CDR3, the sequence is CAPSQGLAGGGYEQYF. The base sequence is TGTGCCCCCAGCCAAGGACTAGCGGGGGGGGGCTACGAGCAGTACTTC.